The clone carrying this T cell receptor beta chain has just one count. The table came from immunoSEQ multiplex PCR; TCRdb's copy has only in-frame clones and leaves some out. The sample holds 200,000 to 300,000 clones, 85% to 90% seen once. This specimen comes from a study of blood T cell repertoires in COVID-19. Sample: peripheral blood. This TCR was recovered from an older woman with active or convalescent COVID-19.

The CDR3 reads CSVEGEGGPRGRQYF. DNA for the CDR3: TGCAGCGTTGAAGGGGAGGGAGGGCCCAGGGGTAGACAGTACTTC. The chain uses TRBV29-1 and TRBJ2-7, with a weak D call TRBD2 (7 bases). Germline-derived CDR1 and CDR2 are SQVTM and ANQGSEA. The CDR3 has 15 residues. The V end was cut by 1 base, the J end by 10 bases, with 23 bases between.